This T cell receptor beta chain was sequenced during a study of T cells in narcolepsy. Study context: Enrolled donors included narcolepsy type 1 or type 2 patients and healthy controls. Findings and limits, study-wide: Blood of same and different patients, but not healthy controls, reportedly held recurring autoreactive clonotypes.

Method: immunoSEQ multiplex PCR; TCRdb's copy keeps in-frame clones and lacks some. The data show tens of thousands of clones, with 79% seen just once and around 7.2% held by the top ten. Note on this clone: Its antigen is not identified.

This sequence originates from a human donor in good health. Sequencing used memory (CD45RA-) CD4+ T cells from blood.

This CDR3 is CASSIGKSTEQYF. The CDR3 coding sequence is TGTGCCAGTAGTATAGGGAAATCCACCGAGCAGTACTTC. The rearrangement joins TRBV19 to TRBJ2-7; no definite D call. Germline V gene lookup returns CDR1 LNHDA and CDR2 SQIVND (reference sequence). CDR3 length equals 13 residues. V was trimmed by 1 base and J by 6 bases, leaving 10 bases between them.